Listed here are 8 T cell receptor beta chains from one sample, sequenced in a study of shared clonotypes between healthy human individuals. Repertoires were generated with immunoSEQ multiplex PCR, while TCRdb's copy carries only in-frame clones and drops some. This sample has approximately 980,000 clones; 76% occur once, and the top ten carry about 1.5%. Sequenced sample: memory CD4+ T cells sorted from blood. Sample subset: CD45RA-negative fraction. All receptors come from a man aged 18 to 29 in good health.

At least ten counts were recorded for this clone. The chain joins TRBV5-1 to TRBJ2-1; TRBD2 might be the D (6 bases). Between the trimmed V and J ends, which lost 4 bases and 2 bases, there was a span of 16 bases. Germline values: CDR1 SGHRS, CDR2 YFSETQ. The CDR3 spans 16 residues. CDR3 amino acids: CASSLPRDSTYNEQFF. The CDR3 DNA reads TGCGCCAGCAGCCTACCGAGGGACTCCACCTACAATGAGCAGTTCTTC.

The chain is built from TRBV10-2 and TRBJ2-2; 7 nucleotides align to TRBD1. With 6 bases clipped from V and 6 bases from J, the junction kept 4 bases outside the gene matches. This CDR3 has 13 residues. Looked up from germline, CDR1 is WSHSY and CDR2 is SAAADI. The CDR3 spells CASREGAAGELFF. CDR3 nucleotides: TGCGCCAGCAGAGAGGGGGCGGCCGGGGAGCTGTTTTTT.

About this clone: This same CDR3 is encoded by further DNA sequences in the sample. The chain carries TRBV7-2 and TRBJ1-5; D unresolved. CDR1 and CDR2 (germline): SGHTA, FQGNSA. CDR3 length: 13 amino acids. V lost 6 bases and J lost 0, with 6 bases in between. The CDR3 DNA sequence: TGTGCCAGCAGTCCTTATAGCAATCAGCCCCAGCATTTT. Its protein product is CASSPYSNQPQHF.

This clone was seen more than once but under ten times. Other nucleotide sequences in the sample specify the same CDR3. CDR3 in amino acids: CAWSRTVNTEAFF. CDR3 DNA: TGTGCCTGGAGTCGGACAGTGAACACTGAAGCTTTCTTT. The chain combines TRBV30 with TRBJ1-1, with D possibly being TRBD1 (6 bases). Germline CDR1 reads GTSNPN; CDR2 reads SVGIG (reference sequence). Trimming took 2 bases from V and 0 from J, leaving 7 bases between them. This CDR3 spans 13 amino acids.

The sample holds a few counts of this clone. This CDR3 reads CASSLQGGMNTEAFF. CDR3 in DNA: TGCGCCAGCAGCCTCCAGGGGGGAATGAACACTGAAGCTTTCTTT. This rearrangement joins TRBV4-1 to TRBJ1-1; 7 bases agree with TRBD1. The CDR3 contains 15 residues. Per the germline V gene, CDR1 is MGHRA and CDR2 is YSYEKL. V shed 4 bases and J 0 bases; nucleotides not matched to a gene: 5.

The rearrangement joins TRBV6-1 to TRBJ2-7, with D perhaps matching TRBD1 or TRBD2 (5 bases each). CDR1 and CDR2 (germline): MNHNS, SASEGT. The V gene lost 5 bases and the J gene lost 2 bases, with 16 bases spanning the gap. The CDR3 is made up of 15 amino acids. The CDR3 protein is CASSPSRDGTYEQYF. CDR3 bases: TGTGCCAGCAGTCCCTCACGGGACGGAACCTACGAGCAGTACTTC.

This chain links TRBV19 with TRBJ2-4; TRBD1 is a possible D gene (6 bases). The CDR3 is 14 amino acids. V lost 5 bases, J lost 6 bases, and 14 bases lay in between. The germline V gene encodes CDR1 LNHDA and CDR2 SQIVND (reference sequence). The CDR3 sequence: CASSWDKLGNIQYF. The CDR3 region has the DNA TGTGCCAGTAGTTGGGACAAACTCGGAAACATTCAGTACTTC.

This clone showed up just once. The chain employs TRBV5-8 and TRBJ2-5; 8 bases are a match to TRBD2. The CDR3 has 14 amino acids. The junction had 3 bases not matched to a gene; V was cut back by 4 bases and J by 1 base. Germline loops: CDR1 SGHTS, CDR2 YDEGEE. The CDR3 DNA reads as TGTGCCAGCAGCCCGGGAGGGCCCCAAGAGACCCAGTACTTC. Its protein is CASSPGGPQETQYF.